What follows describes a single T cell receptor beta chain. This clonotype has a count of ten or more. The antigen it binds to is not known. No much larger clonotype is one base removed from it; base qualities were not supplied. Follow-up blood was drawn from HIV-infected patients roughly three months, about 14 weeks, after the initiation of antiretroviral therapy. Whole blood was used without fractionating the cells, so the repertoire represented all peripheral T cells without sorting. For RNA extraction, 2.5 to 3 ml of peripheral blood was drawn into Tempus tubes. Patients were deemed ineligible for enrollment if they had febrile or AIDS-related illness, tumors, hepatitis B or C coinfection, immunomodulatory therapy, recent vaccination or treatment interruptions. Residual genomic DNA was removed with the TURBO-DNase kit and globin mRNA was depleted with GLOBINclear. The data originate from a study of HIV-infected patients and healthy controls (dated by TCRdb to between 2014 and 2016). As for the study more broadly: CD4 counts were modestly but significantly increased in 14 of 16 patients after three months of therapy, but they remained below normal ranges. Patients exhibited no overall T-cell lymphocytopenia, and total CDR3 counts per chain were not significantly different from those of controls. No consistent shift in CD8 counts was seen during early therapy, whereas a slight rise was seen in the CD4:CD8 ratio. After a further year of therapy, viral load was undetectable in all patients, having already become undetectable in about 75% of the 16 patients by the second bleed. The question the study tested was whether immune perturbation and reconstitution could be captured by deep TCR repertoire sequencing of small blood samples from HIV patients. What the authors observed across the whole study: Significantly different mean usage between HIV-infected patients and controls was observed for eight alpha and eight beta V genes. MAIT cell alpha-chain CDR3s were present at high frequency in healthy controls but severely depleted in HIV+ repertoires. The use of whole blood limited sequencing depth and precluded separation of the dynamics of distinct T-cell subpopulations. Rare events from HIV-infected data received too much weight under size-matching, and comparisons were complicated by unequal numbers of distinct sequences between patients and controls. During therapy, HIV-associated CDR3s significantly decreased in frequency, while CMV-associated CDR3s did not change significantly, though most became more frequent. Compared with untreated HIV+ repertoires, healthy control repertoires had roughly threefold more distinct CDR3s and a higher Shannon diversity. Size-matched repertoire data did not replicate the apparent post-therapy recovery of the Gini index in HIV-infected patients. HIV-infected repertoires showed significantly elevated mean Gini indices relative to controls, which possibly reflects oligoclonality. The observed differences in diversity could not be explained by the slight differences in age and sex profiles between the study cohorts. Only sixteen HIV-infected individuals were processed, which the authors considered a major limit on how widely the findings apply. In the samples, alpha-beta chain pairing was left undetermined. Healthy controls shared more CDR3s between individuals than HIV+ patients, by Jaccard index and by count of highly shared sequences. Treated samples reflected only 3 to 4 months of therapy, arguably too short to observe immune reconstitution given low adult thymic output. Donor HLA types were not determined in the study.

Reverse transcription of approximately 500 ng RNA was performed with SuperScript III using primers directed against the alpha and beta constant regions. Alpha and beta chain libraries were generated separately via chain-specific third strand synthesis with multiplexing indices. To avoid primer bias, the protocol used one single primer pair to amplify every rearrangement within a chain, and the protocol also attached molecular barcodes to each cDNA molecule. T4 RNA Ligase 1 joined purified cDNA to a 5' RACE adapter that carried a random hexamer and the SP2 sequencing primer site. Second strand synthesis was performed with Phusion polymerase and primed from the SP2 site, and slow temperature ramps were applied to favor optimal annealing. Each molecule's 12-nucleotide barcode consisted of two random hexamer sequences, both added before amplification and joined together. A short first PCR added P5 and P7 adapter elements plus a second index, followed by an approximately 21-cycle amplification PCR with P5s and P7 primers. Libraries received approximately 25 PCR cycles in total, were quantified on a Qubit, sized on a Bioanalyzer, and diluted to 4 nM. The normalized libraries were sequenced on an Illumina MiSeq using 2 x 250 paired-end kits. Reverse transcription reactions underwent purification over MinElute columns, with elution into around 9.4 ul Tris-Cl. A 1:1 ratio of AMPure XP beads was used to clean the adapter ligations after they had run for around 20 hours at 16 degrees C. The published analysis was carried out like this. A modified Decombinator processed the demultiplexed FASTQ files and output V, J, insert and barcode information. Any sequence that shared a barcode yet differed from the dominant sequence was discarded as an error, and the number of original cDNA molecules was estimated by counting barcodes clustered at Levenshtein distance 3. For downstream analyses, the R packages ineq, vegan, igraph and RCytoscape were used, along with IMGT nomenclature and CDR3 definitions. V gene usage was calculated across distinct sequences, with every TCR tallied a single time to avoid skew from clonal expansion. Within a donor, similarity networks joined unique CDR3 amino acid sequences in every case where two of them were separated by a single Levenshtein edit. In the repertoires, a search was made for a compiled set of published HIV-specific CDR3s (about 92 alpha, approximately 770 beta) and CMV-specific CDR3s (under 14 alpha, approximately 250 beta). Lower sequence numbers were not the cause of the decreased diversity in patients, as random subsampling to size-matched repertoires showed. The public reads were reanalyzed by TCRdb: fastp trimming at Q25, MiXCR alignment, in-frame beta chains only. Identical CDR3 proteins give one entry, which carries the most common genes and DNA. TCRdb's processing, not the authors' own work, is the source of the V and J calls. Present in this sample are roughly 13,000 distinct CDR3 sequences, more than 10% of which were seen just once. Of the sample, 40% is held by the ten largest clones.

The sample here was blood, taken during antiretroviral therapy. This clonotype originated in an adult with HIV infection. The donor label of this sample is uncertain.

The bases read TGTGCCAGCAGCTTAAATCCTGGGGCCAACGTCCTGACTTTC. The translation is CASSLNPGANVLTF. The V and J segments used are TRBV11-2 and TRBJ2-6; the D gene cannot be resolved reliably. The germline V gene yields SGHAT for CDR1 and FQNNGV for CDR2. The V end loses 2 bases and the J end loses 2 bases, and a stretch of 4 bases separates them. From the cysteine through the phenylalanine, the CDR3 covers 14 amino acids. Only the CDR3 DNA is retained, 42 bases long and in frame from the first base.